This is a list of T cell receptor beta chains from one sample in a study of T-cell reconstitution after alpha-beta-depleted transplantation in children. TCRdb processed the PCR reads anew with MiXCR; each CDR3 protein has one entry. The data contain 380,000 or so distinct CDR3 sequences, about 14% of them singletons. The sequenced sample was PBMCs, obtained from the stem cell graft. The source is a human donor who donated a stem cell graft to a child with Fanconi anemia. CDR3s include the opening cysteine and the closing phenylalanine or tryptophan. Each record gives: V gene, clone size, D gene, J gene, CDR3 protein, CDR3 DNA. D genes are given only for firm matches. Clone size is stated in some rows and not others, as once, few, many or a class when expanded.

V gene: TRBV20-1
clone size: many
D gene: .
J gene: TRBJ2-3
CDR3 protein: CSASNGVTDTQYF
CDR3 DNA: TGCAGTGCTAGTAACGGGGTCACAGATACGCAGTATTTT

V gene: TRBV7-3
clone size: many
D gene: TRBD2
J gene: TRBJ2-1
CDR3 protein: CASSLTRAGGAYEQFF
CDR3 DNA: TGTGCCAGCAGCTTAACGCGGGCCGGGGGGGCATATGAGCAGTTCTTC

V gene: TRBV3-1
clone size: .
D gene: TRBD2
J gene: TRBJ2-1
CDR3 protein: CASSRGLAGGTLSNEQFF
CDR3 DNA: TGTGCCAGCAGCCGGGGACTAGCGGGGGGGACACTGAGCAATGAGCAGTTCTTC

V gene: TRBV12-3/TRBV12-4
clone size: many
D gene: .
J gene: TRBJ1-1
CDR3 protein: CASSPQRQRAFF
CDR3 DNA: TGTGCCAGCAGCCCCCAGAGACAGAGAGCTTTCTTT

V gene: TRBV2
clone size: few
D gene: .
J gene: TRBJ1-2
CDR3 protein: CASSEDTYGYTF
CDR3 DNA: TGTGCCAGCAGCGAGGACACCTATGGCTACACCTTC

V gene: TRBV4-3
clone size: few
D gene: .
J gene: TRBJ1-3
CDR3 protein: CASRTATSGNTIYF
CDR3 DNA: TGCGCCAGCAGGACGGCAACCTCTGGAAACACCATATATTTT

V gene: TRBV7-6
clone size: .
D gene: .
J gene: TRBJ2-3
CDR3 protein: CASSPRLGTVSTDTQYF
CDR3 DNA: TGTGCCAGCAGCCCTAGGCTGGGGACCGTTAGCACAGATACGCAGTATTTT

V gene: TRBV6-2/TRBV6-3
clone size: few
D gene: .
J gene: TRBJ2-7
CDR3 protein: CASSPERLPVQYF
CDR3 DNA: TGTGCCAGCAGTCCAGAACGCCTACCGGTGCAGTACTTC

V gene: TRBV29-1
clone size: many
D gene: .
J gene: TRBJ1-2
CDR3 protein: CSVEDRVDSGYTF
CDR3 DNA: TGCAGCGTTGAAGATCGCGTCGATAGTGGCTACACCTTC

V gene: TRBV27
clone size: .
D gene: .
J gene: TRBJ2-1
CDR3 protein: CASRGIYNEQFF
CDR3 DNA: TGTGCCAGCAGGGGGATATACAATGAGCAGTTCTTC

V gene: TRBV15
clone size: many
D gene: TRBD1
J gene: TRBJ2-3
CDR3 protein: CATSSGGTGGTDTQYF
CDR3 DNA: TGTGCCACCAGCAGCGGAGGGACAGGGGGCACAGATACGCAGTATTTT

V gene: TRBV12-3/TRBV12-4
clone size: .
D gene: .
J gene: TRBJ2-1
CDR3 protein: CASSTEVTLQFF
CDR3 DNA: TGTGCCAGCAGCACCGAAGTAACTTTACAGTTCTTC

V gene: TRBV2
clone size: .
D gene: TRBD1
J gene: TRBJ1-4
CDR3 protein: CASSEVTGAEKLFF
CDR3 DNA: TGTGCCAGCAGTGAAGTTACAGGGGCAGAAAAACTGTTTTTT

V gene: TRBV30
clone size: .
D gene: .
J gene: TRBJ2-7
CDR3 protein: CAWSVDRTYEQYF
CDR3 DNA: TGTGCCTGGAGTGTGGACAGAACCTACGAGCAGTACTTC

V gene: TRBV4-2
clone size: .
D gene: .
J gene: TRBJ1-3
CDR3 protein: CASSQTEDSGNTIYF
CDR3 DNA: TGTGCCAGCAGCCAAACCGAAGACTCTGGAAACACCATATATTTT

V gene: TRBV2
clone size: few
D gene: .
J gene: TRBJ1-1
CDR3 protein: CASSGQGMTEAFF
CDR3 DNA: TGTGCCAGCAGTGGACAAGGGATGACTGAAGCTTTCTTT

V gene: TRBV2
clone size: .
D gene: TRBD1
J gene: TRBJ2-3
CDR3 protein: CASSDPGTGKTDTQYF
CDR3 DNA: TGTGCCAGCAGTGACCCCGGGACAGGGAAGACAGATACGCAGTATTTT

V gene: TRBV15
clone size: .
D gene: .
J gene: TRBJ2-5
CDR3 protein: CATSRATETQYF
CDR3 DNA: TGTGCCACCAGCAGAGCTACGGAGACCCAGTACTTC

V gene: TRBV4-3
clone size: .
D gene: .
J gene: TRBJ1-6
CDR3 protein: CASSQDSFNSPLHF
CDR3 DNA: TGCGCCAGCAGCCAAGACAGCTTCAATTCACCCCTCCACTTT

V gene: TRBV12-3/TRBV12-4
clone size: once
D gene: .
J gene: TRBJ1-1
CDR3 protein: CASSETPGPEHTEAFF
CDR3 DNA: TGTGCCAGCAGTGAAACCCCGGGGCCCGAGCACACTGAAGCTTTCTTT

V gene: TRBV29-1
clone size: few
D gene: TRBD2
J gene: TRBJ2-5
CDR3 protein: CSVARTSGGETQYF
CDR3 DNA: TGCAGCGTGGCCCGGACTAGCGGGGGTGAGACCCAGTACTTC

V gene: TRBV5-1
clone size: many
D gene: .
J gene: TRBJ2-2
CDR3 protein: CASSPQGGTGELFF
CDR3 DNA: TGCGCCAGCAGCCCCCAGGGGGGCACCGGGGAGCTGTTTTTT

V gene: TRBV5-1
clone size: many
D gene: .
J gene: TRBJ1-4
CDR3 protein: CASSLNRRVNEKLFF
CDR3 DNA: TGCGCCAGCAGCTTAAACAGACGGGTAAATGAAAAACTGTTTTTT

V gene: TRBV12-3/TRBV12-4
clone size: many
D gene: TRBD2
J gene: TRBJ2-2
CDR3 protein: CASSLSSGGLRWTGELFF
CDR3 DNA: TGTGCCAGCAGTTTAAGCAGCGGGGGCCTTCGGTGGACCGGGGAGCTGTTTTTT

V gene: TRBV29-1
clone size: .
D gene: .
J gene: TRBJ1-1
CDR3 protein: CSAQRGGPEAFF
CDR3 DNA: TGCAGCGCCCAAAGGGGGGGCCCTGAAGCTTTCTTT

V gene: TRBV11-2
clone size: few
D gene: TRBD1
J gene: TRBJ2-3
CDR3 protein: CASSWDRGNKNTQYF
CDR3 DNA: TGTGCCAGCAGCTGGGACAGGGGGAACAAAAATACGCAGTATTTT

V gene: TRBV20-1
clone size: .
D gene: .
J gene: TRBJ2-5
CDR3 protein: CSAKRGGGLGETQYF
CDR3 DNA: TGCAGTGCTAAAAGGGGGGGGGGCCTGGGGGAGACCCAGTACTTC

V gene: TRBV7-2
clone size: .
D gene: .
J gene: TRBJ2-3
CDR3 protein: CASSPPDGFTDTQYF
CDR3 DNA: TGTGCCAGCAGCCCCCCTGACGGATTCACAGATACGCAGTATTTT

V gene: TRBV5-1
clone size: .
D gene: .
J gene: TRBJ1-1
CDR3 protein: CASSWRGMGPRNTEAFF
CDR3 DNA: TGCGCCAGCAGCTGGAGGGGAATGGGGCCGAGAAACACTGAAGCTTTCTTT

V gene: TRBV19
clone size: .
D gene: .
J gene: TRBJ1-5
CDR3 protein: CASSISGPQHF
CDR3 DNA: TGTGCCAGTAGTATCTCTGGGCCCCAGCATTTT

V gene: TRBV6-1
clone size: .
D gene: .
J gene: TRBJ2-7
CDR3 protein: CASRRPISYEQYF
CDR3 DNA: TGTGCCAGCAGGAGACCGATCTCCTACGAGCAGTACTTC

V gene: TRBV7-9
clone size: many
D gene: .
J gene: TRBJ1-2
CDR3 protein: CASSLARNYGYTF
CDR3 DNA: TGTGCCAGCAGCTTAGCCCGGAACTATGGCTACACCTTC

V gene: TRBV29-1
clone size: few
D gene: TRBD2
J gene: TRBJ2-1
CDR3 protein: CSVEAARTSGGDEQFF
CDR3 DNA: TGCAGCGTTGAAGCCGCCCGGACTAGCGGGGGGGATGAGCAGTTCTTC

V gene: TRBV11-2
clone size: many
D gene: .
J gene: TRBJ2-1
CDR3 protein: CTSSLNSGIEQFF
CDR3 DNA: TGTACCAGCAGCTTAAATTCCGGTATTGAGCAGTTCTTC

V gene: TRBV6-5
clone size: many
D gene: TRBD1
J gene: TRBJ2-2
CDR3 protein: CASSYQGQGFTGELFF
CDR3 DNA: TGTGCCAGCAGTTACCAGGGACAGGGGTTCACCGGGGAGCTGTTTTTT

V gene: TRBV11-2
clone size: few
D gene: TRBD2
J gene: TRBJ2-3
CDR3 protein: CASSRRLARVTDTQYF
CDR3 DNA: TGTGCCAGCAGTCGTAGACTAGCCAGGGTCACAGATACGCAGTATTTT

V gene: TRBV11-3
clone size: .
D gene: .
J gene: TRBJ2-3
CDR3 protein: CASSSTGAGTDTQYF
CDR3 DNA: TGTGCCAGCAGCTCAACAGGCGCGGGCACAGATACGCAGTATTTT

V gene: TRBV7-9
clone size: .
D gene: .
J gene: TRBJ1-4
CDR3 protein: CASSEGKHGEKLFF
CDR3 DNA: TGTGCCAGCAGCGAAGGCAAGCATGGGGAAAAACTGTTTTTT

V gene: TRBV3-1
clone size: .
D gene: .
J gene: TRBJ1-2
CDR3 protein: CASSQEQFYGYTF
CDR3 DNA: TGTGCCAGCAGCCAAGAACAGTTCTATGGCTACACCTTC

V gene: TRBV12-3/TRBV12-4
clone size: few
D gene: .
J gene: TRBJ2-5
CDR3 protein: CASSKQGRETQYF
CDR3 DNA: TGTGCCAGCAGCAAACAGGGACGAGAGACCCAGTACTTC

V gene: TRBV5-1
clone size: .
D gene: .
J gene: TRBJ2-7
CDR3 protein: CASSADRVTYEQYF
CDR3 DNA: TGCGCCAGCAGCGCTGACCGGGTCACCTACGAGCAGTACTTC

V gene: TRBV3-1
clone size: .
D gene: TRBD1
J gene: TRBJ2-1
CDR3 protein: CASSQDLGRGLNEQFF
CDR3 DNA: TGTGCCAGCAGCCAAGATTTAGGCAGGGGGCTCAATGAGCAGTTCTTC